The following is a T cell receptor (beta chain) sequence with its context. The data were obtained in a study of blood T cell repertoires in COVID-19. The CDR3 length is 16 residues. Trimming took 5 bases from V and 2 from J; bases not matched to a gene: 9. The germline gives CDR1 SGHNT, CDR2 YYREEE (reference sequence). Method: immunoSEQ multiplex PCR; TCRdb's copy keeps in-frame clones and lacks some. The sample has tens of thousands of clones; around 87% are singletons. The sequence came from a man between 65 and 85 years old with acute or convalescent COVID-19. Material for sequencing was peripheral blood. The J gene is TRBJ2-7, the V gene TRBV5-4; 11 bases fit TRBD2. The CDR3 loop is CASSFTSGSIPYEQYF. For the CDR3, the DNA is TGTGCCAGCAGTTTTACTAGCGGGAGTATCCCCTACGAGCAGTACTTC.